Following are 27 T cell receptor beta chains from one sample sequenced in a study of cytomegalovirus exposure and HLA in healthy donors. PCR used 60 Vbeta primers and 13 Jbeta primers. The data were produced by immunoSEQ multiplex PCR, yet TCRdb's version contains in-frame clones alone and is incomplete. Here the sample spans roughly 150,000 clones, roughly 77% being singletons. Sequencing input: PBMCs. The source of these receptors is a young man in good health and CMV-seropositive.

V is TRBV30 and J is TRBJ1-5; no reliable D call. Per the germline V gene, CDR1 is GTSNPN and CDR2 is SVGIG (reference sequence). Trimming removed 0 bases from V and 3 bases from J, with 12 bases in between. CDR3 length: 15 amino acids. This CDR3 reads CAWSVGSQYNQPQHF. For the CDR3, the DNA is TGTGCCTGGAGTGTAGGGAGTCAGTACAATCAGCCCCAGCATTTT.

The chain is built from TRBV28 and TRBJ2-7; 7 bases line up with TRBD1. The CDR3 totals 14 residues. CDR1 MDHEN and CDR2 SYDVKM come from the germline V gene. Trimming removed 5 bases from V and 5 bases from J; junction bases left unmatched: 9. This CDR3 is CASSPQQGPHEQYV. Written as DNA, the CDR3 is TGTGCCAGCAGTCCCCAACAGGGGCCCCACGAGCAGTACGTC.

The chain couples TRBV27 to TRBJ2-2; 9 positions agree with TRBD2. CDR1 is MNHEY, CDR2 SMNVEV, per germline (reference sequence). The CDR3 sequence is 16 residues long. J lost 2 bases, V lost 2 bases, and 3 bases had no gene match. This chain's CDR3 is CASSLGLAGNTGELFF. The CDR3 DNA reads TGTGCCAGCAGTTTAGGGCTAGCGGGAAACACCGGGGAGCTGTTTTTT.

The V call is TRBV6-1, the J call TRBJ1-1, with TRBD1 matching over 8 bases. The germline gives CDR1 MNHNS, CDR2 SASEGT. The CDR3 runs 14 residues. V shed 6 bases and J 4 bases; nucleotides not matched to a gene: 7. The CDR3 nucleotides are TGTGCCAGCAGCGCAGGGGGCGGGGGCACTGAAGCTTTCTTT. This encodes CASSAGGGGTEAFF.

This chain uses TRBV5-4 with TRBJ1-1; D perhaps matches TRBD1 (5 bases). Per the germline V gene, CDR1 is SGHNT and CDR2 is YYREEE (reference sequence). V was trimmed by 0 bases and J by 5 bases, leaving 20 bases between them. The CDR3 extends over 17 amino acids. The CDR3 region is CASSLGRGSGQVTEAFF. CDR3 coding DNA: TGTGCCAGCAGCTTGGGAAGGGGCTCCGGTCAAGTTACTGAAGCTTTCTTT.

The chain combines TRBV4-1 with TRBJ1-2; the D is unclear. Germline values: CDR1 MGHRA, CDR2 YSYEKL. The CDR3 is 13 amino acids. Trimming removed 0 bases from V and 6 bases from J, with 8 bases in between. CDR3: CASSQDGGNGYTF. The CDR3, as DNA: TGCGCCAGCAGCCAAGACGGAGGAAATGGCTACACCTTC.

The rearrangement uses TRBV5-6 and TRBJ1-5; maybe TRBD1 (5 bases). Germline CDR1 and CDR2: SGHDT and YYEEEE. V lost 4 bases to trimming and J lost 4 bases, with 12 bases between them. The CDR3 has 14 residues. CDR3 nucleotide sequence: TGTGCCAGCAGCGCACAGGAAAATAATCAGCCCCAGCATTTT. The encoded protein is CASSAQENNQPQHF. Complete variable domain (other parts from reference TRBV5-6 and TRBJ1-5): DAGVTQSPTHLIKTRGQQVTLRCSPKSGHDTVSWYQQALGQGPQFIFQYYEEEERQRGNFPDRFSGHQFPNYSSELNVNALLLGDSALYLCASSAQENNQPQHFGDGTRLSIL.

The chain recombines TRBV5-1 with TRBJ1-4; D not certain. The CDR3 covers 15 residues. Germline CDR1 reads SGHRS; CDR2 reads YFSETQ. V gave up 2 bases and J gave up 0 bases, with 8 bases separating them. CDR3 coding DNA: TGCGCCAGCAGCTTTACGGTACCAACTAATGAAAAACTGTTTTTT. Residues: CASSFTVPTNEKLFF.

Note on this clone: An end of the junction differs from the germline gene, which may be a read error. CDR3 nucleotide sequence: TGTGCTAGCAGCTTAGGACGACTAGCGGGGGGACGGGGGACCCAGTACTTC. This codes for CASSLGRLAGGRGTQYF. The J gene is TRBJ2-5, the V gene TRBV7-7; 13 nucleotides agree with TRBD2. The CDR3 runs 17 residues. Germline CDR1 is SSHAT and CDR2 is FNYEAQ (reference sequence).

This clone was found once. The rearrangement joins TRBV6-1 to TRBJ2-7, with D possibly matching TRBD2 (5 bases). There are 14 residues in the CDR3. Trimming removed 1 base from V and 5 bases from J, with 12 bases in between. Germline V CDR1 and CDR2: MNHNS, SASEGT. The CDR3 loop is CASSEEASRDEQYV. The CDR3 bases are TGTGCCAGCAGTGAAGAGGCTAGCCGCGACGAGCAGTACGTC.

The rearrangement links TRBV29-1 to TRBJ1-1; tentative D call: TRBD1 (5 bases). Per the germline V gene, CDR1 is SQVTM and CDR2 is ANQGSEA. The CDR3 runs to 19 residues. The V end lost 2 bases, the J end lost 1 base, and 26 bases lay between the germline ends. As DNA, the CDR3 is TGCAGCGTTGAACACTCACACGGGCCACTTCGACAGAGGAACACTGAAGCTTTCTTT. Its translation is CSVEHSHGPLRQRNTEAFF.

Concerning this clone itself: One end of the junction fails to match germline, which may point to a read error. The V gene is TRBV6-1, the J gene TRBJ2-3, with D uncertain. Per germline, CDR1 MNHNS and CDR2 SASEGT. The CDR3 runs to 13 residues. The CDR3 DNA follows: TGTACCAGCGAGTTGGAGTACACAGATACGCAGTATTTT. This translates into CTSELEYTDTQYF.

The gene calls are TRBV7-9 and TRBJ1-2; 7 bases line up with TRBD1. Germline CDR1 is SEHNR and CDR2 is FQNEAQ (reference sequence). Germline trimming cut 5 bases from V and 0 bases from J; bases unmatched to any gene: 9. This CDR3 has 16 residues. CDR3 sequence reads: CASSRLPGTANYGYTF. The CDR3 DNA reads as TGTGCCAGCAGCAGACTTCCCGGGACAGCTAACTATGGCTACACCTTC.

The rearrangement joins TRBV30 to TRBJ1-4; tentative D call: TRBD1 (5 bases). CDR3 size: 14 residues. Germline CDR1 GTSNPN, CDR2 SVGIG (reference sequence). V lost 0 bases, J lost 8 bases, and 13 bases lay in between. The DNA for the CDR3 is TGTGCCTGGAGTGTATCAGGGAAAGGAGAAAAACTGTTTTTT. This sequence encodes CAWSVSGKGEKLFF.

The chain joins TRBV5-6 to TRBJ2-5; a possible D gene is TRBD1 (6 bases). The CDR3 has 15 amino acids. With 0 bases removed from V and 5 bases from J, the gap between germline ends came to 14 bases. Germline CDR1 is SGHDT and CDR2 is YYEEEE. This CDR3 is CASSLGWGRMETQYF. The CDR3 DNA reads as TGTGCCAGCAGCTTGGGCTGGGGGCGGATGGAGACCCAGTACTTC. The full variable domain, rest sourced from reference TRBV5-6 and TRBJ2-5, is DAGVTQSPTHLIKTRGQQVTLRCSPKSGHDTVSWYQQALGQGPQFIFQYYEEEERQRGNFPDRFSGHQFPNYSSELNVNALLLGDSALYLCASSLGWGRMETQYFGPGTRLLVL.

The chain carries TRBV6-5 and TRBJ1-2, with D tentatively TRBD1 (5 bases). This CDR3 has 14 residues. V was clipped by 2 bases and J by 4 bases, with 11 bases between them. Germline V gene lookup returns CDR1 MNHEY and CDR2 SVGAGI. This CDR3 reads CASSYGQGLYGYTF. CDR3 nucleotide sequence: TGTGCCAGCAGTTACGGGCAGGGCCTCTATGGCTACACCTTC.

The gene calls are TRBV7-2 and TRBJ1-1, with 10 nucleotides matching TRBD1. The CDR3 loop spans 14 amino acids. The J segment lost 5 bases and the V segment lost 3 bases, leaving 3 bases of the junction unmatched. CDR1 and CDR2 from the germline V gene are SGHTA and FQGNSA. For the CDR3, the DNA is TGTGCCAGCAGCTTCCGGGACAGGGGAACTGAAGCTTTCTTT. Translation gives CASSFRDRGTEAFF.

V and J are TRBV11-3 and TRBJ2-2; TRBD1 might be the D (5 bases). The V gene lost 3 bases and the J gene lost 8 bases, with 16 bases spanning the gap. CDR3 length equals 15 residues. Germline V gives CDR1 SGHNT, CDR2 YENEEA. This CDR3 reads CASSFSSRTTGELFF. The CDR3 bases are TGTGCCAGCAGCTTCTCAAGCCGGACAACGGGGGAGCTGTTTTTT.

This chain connects TRBV28 to TRBJ1-2; a possible D gene is TRBD1 (6 bases). The V gene's germline CDR1 is MDHEN and CDR2 SYDVKM. CDR3 length: 12 amino acids. Trimming stripped 5 bases from V and 7 bases from J, with 11 bases between. The CDR3 is CASSTGTSGYTF. The CDR3 bases are TGTGCCAGCAGTACCGGGACAAGTGGCTACACCTTC.

J is TRBJ1-1 and V is TRBV7-2; 7 bases are a match to TRBD1. The CDR3 covers 12 residues. J gave up 8 bases and V 5 bases, and 5 bases lay outside the gene matches. Germline CDR1 is SGHTA and CDR2 is FQGNSA. CDR3 residues: CASSRRQGEAFF. The CDR3 nucleotides read TGTGCCAGCAGCCGACGACAGGGCGAAGCTTTCTTT.

The CDR3 here is CASSQGSSADTQYF. The CDR3 DNA sequence: TGCGCCAGCAGCCAAGGTAGTAGCGCAGATACGCAGTATTTT. The V and J genes are TRBV4-1 and TRBJ2-3; possibly TRBD2 for D (5 bases). The V end lost 1 base, the J end lost 4 bases, and 9 bases lay between the germline ends. Germline CDR1 MGHRA, CDR2 YSYEKL. The CDR3 is made up of 14 amino acids.

This chain links TRBV5-1 with TRBJ1-6; TRBD1 agrees at 9 bases. Germline assignment: CDR1 SGHRS and CDR2 YFSETQ. This CDR3 spans 14 amino acids. The trim removed 2 bases at V and 10 bases at J, leaving 4 bases unmatched. CDR3: CASSFDRGESPLHF. The CDR3, as DNA: TGCGCCAGCAGCTTCGACAGGGGGGAATCACCCCTCCACTTT.

This clone was observed a handful of times. The chain recombines TRBV30 with TRBJ2-5; 8 bases are a match to TRBD1. CDR3 size: 12 residues. Trimming took 0 bases from V and 10 from J; bases not matched to a gene: 4. Germline loops: CDR1 GTSNPN, CDR2 SVGIG (reference sequence). CDR3 protein: CAWSVHRGDQYF. CDR3 nucleotide sequence: TGTGCCTGGAGTGTTCACAGGGGGGACCAGTACTTC.

This clone has a single count. The chain combines TRBV10-1 with TRBJ1-1; 8 bases map to TRBD1. Germline trimming cut 3 bases from V and 7 bases from J; bases unmatched to any gene: 1. The CDR3 covers 12 residues. The germline CDR1 and CDR2 sequences are WNHNN and SYGVQD (reference sequence). Here the CDR3 reads CASSEDRGEAFF. The DNA for the CDR3 is TGCGCCAGCAGTGAAGACAGGGGTGAAGCTTTCTTT.

The chain has TRBV30 and TRBJ1-1; D call uncertain. Trimming left V 0 bases short and J 2 bases short, with 10 bases between. The CDR3 is 14 amino acids. Germline V gives CDR1 GTSNPN, CDR2 SVGIG (reference sequence). CDR3 nucleotides: TGTGCCTGGAGTGTACGTCGCGTAAACACTGAAGCTTTCTTT. Its translation is CAWSVRRVNTEAFF.

V and J are TRBV7-8 and TRBJ2-5; the D gene is possibly TRBD2 (7 bases). The CDR3 is made up of 16 amino acids. V gave up 1 base and J gave up 2 bases, with 14 bases separating them. Germline V gene data show CDR1 as SGHVS and CDR2 as FQNEAQ. CDR3: CASSLEGGGGQETQYF. In DNA form, the CDR3 reads TGTGCCAGCAGCTTAGAGGGGGGAGGGGGTCAAGAGACCCAGTACTTC.

The chain employs TRBV19 and TRBJ1-5; D not certain. The CDR3 is made up of 14 amino acids. Germline V lookup: CDR1 LNHDA, CDR2 SQIVND (reference sequence). Trimming cost V 6 bases and J 0 bases, with 9 bases left between them. The CDR3 DNA reads TGTGCCAGTAGCGCCGGGGATAGCAATCAGCCCCAGCATTTT. Translating it yields CASSAGDSNQPQHF.